This is a list of T cell receptor beta chains from one sample in a study of cytomegalovirus exposure and HLA in healthy donors. The protocol was immunoSEQ multiplex PCR, while the TCRdb copy is restricted to in-frame clones and leaves out a portion. This table has 200,000 or so clones, 84% appearing once. Input material: PBMCs. These receptors came from a boy between 10 and 17 years old in good health and CMV-seronegative. The conserved cysteine and the conserved F or W are not part of the CDR3 here.

>TRBJ2-1|TRBV28
ASSLGGSRTREQF
>TRBJ1-4|TRBV5-1
ASSLQGDNEKLF
>TRBJ1-6|TRBV6-6
ASSYGVGDSPLH
>TRBJ2-6|TRBV29-1
SAAGGSGANVLT
>TRBJ1-3|TRBV30
ARASGNTIY
>TRBJ2-1|TRBV5-4
ASSATGDTYNEQF
>TRBJ1-6|TRBV7-6
ASSLNTGFNSPLH
>TRBJ1-2|TRBV11-1
ASSLPPGGSFYT
>TRBJ2-7|TRBV11-2
ASSLASGPSYEQY
>TRBJ2-1|TRBV7-9
ASRAGGLAGDNEQF
>TRBJ2-3|TRBV28
ASSSGQDRRVTDTQY
>TRBJ2-3|TRBV30
AWSADSFSSTDTQY
>NA|TRBV4-3
ASSQVYEQY
>TRBJ2-3|TRBV30
AWSVLAGTDTQY
>TRBJ1-1|TRBV19
ASNQAGGTEAF
>TRBJ2-3|TRBV7-2
ASSLTGAMFPTDTQY
>TRBJ1-2|TRBV13
ASSLLNYGYT
>TRBJ1-1|TRBV5-1
ASSGGWSGDTEAF
>TRBJ1-1|TRBV7-3
ASSLGRQNTEAF
>TRBJ1-5|TRBV2
ASDPDRVRNQPQH
>TRBJ1-5|TRBV15
ATSRGPGASNQPQH
>TRBJ2-7|TRBV2
ASRETGGRREQY
>TRBJ1-3|TRBV25-1
ASSGQRSGNTIY
>TRBJ2-3|TRBV6-5
ASSYGQGNLDTQY
>TRBJ2-3|TRBV5-1
ASSLEGQGTDTQY
>TRBJ1-1|TRBV7-2
ASSLLVTEAF
>TRBJ2-7|TRBV5-1
ASTEGVPSYEQY
>TRBJ2-1|TRBV5-5
ASSRDRGGSYNEQF
>TRBJ1-2|TRBV28
ASSFPGGLYGYT